This record covers a single TCR beta chain. Its cognate antigen has yet to be identified. No quality values exist for individual bases; no much larger clone is one base distant. The sample is drawn from a study of blood T cell repertoires in COVID-19 (dated by TCRdb to about 2020). Broadly, across the study: Samples covering the acute and convalescent phases of COVID-19 were provided by collaborators in the United States, Italy and Spain. A de-identified subject ID, COVID-19 status, age in years and sex were almost always included in the sample metadata. The dataset comprised deeply sampled blood TCRbeta repertoires from subjects exposed to, actively infected with, or recovered from COVID-19. Where HLA class I and class II types were available, the types were taken from metadata supplied by the sample provider, not from assay-based typing. The samples were drawn from two sources: the first 160 participants of the ongoing ImmuneRACE study, and 1,254 subjects contributed by 6 global collaborators. The repertoires were made available in a free public database intended to serve as a resource for research on the immune response to SARS-CoV-2. The material from the prospective study consisted of cDNA or gDNA derived from T cells, B-cell-depleted T cells, or PBMCs. The paper as a whole reports these results and caveats: The amount of clinical and demographic metadata varied by source and participant and was provided uncurated.

TCRbeta CDR3 regions were amplified from genomic DNA using the immunoSEQ Assay, a bias-controlled multiplex PCR. Per the authors' processing: The number of nucleated cells in each sample was estimated from the amplification of reference gene primers within the assay. To quantify the absolute abundance of each unique TCRbeta CDR3 rearrangement, sequence reads were collapsed and filtered. Productive Simpson clonality was computed per sample as the square root of Simpson's diversity index over productive rearrangements. As stored in TCRdb, this immuneACCESS dataset retains in-frame rearrangements with V and J assigned. A fraction of the clones does not appear; measured against another copy, unresolved V genes explain less than half of the discrepancy, and the remainder lacks a known reason. That table is the source of V, J and clone size, and D and trimming were worked out from the DNA. The sample has over 400,000 clones on record, approximately 83% of them singletons. The ten largest make up approximately 3.4% of the sample.

The collaborating institutions used their own protocols to collect whole blood in K2EDTA tubes. For TCRbeta analysis, collaborator samples were shipped as frozen whole blood, as isolated PBMCs, or as DNA extracted from either sample type. The CDR3 numbers 15 residues from cysteine through phenylalanine. Of all the DNA, just the CDR3 is kept, 45 bases in frame from base 1. Sequences SGHNT (CDR1) and YYREEE (CDR2) are obtained from the germline V gene (reference sequence). Ends trimmed: V by 4 bases, J by 0 bases; bases unmatched to a gene: 3. Sequenced material: peripheral blood. Recombination connected TRBV5-4 to TRBJ2-3, with 9 junctional bases fitting TRBD2. The sequence derives from a human donor in a cohort sampled during active COVID-19. The DNA reads as follows: TGTGCCAGCAGCCAAAGCGGGAGGAGCACAGATACGCAGTATTTT. It specifies CASSQSGRSTDTQYF.